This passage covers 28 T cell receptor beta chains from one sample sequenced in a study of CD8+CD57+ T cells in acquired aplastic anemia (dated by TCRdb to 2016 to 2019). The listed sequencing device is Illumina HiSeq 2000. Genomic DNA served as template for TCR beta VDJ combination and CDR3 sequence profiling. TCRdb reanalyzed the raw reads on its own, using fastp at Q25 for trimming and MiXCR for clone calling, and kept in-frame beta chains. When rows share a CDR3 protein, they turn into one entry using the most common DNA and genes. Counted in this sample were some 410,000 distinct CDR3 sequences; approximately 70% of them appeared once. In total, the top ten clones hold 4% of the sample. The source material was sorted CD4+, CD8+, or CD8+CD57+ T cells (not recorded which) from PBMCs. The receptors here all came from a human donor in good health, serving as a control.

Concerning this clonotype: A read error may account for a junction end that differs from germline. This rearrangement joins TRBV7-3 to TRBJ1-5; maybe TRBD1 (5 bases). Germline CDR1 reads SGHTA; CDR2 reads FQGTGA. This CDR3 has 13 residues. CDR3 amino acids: CASSSVLRGVEAF. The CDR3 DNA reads TGTGCCAGCAGCTCAGTACTTCGAGGGGTTGAAGCTTTC.

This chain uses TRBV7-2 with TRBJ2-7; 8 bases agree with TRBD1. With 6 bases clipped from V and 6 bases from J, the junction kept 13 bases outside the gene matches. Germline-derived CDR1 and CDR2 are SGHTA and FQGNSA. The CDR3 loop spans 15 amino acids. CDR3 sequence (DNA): TGTGCCAGCAGGGCGCAGACGACAGGGGTCGGCGAGCAGTACTTC. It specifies CASRAQTTGVGEQYF.

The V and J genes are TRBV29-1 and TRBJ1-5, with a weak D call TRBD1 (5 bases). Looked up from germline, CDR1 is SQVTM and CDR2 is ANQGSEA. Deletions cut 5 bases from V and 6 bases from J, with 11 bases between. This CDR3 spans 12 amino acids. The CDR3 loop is CSVRAGLQPQHF. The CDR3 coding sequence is TGCAGCGTTAGGGCAGGGCTTCAGCCCCAGCATTTT.

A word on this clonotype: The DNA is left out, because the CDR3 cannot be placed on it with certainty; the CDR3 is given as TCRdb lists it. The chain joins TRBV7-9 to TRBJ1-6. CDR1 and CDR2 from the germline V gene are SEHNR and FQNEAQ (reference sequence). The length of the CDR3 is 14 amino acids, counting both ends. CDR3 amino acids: CASTGRRPSTSRQF.

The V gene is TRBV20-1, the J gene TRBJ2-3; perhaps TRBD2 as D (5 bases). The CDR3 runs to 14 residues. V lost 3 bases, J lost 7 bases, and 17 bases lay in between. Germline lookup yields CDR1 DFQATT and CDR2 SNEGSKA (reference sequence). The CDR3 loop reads CSASTDYGYNTQYF. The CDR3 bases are TGCAGTGCTAGTACCGACTATGGCTACAATACGCAGTATTTT.

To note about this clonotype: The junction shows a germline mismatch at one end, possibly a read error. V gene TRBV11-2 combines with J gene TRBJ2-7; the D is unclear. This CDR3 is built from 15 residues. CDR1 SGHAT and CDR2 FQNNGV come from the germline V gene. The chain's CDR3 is CASSVRVVESYEQYF. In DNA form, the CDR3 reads TGTGCTAGCAGCGTTCGGGTTGTTGAATCCTACGAGCAGTACTTC. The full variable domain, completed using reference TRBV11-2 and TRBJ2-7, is EAGVAQSPRYKIIEKRQSVAFWCNPISGHATLYWYQQILGQGPKLLIQFQNNGVVDDSQLPKDRFSAERLKGVDSTLKIQPAKLEDSAVYLCASSVRVVESYEQYFGPGTRLTVT.

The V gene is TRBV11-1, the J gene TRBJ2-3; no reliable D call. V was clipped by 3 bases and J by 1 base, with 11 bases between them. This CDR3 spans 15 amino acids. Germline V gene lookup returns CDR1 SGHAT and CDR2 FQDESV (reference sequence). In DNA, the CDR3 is TGTGCCAGCAGCTTCGATCTGTCGGGCACAGATACGCAGTATTTT. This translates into CASSFDLSGTDTQYF.

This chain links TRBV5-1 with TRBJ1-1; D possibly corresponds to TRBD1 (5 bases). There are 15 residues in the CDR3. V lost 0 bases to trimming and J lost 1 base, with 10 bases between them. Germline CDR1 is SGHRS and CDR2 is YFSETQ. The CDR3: CASSLDGAWNTEAFF. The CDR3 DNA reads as TGCGCCAGCAGCTTGGATGGGGCTTGGAACACTGAAGCTTTCTTT.

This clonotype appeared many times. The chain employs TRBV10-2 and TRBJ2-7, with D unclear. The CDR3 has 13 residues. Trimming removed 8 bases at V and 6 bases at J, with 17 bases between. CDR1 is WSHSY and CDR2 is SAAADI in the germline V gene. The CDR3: CASGVGRGGEQYF. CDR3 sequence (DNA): TGCGCCAGCGGTGTCGGTCGTGGCGGCGAGCAGTACTTC.

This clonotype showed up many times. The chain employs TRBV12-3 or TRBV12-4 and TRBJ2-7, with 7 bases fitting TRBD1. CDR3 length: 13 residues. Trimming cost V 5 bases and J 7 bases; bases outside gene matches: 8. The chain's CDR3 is CASSQMTGNEQYF. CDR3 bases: TGTGCCAGCAGTCAGATGACAGGGAATGAGCAGTACTTC.

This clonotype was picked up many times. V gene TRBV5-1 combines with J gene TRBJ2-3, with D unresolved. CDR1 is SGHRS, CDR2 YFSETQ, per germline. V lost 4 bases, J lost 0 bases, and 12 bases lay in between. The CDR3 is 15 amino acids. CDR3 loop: CASSMTGYSTDTQYF. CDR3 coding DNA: TGCGCCAGCAGCATGACTGGATACAGCACAGATACGCAGTATTTT.

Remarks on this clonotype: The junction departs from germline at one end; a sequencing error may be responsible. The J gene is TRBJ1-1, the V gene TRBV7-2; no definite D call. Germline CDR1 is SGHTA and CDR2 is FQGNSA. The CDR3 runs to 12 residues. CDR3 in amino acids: CASTNTAAEAFF. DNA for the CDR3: TGTGCCAGCACCAACACAGCTGCTGAAGCCTTCTTT.

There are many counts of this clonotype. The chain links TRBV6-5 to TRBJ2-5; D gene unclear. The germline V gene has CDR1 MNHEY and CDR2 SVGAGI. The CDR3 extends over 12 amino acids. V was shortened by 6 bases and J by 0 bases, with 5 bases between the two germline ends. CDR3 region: CASRGNQETQYF. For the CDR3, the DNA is TGTGCCAGCAGAGGGAACCAAGAGACCCAGTACTTC.

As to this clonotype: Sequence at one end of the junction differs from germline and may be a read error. In DNA form, the CDR3 reads TGTGCCACCACCCCCCGGAATAGCGGTATCTACGCGCAGTACTTC. This translates into CATTPRNSGIYAQYF. The chain has TRBV7-9 and TRBJ2-7, with D maybe TRBD2 (6 bases). Germline lookup yields CDR1 SEHNR and CDR2 FQNEAQ (reference sequence). This CDR3 is 15 amino acids long.

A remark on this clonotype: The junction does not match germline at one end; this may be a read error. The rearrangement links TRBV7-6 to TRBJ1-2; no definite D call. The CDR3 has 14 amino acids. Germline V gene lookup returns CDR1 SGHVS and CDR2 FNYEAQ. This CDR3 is CASSSREGSEQYFF. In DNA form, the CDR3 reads TGTGCCAGCAGCTCCCGGGAAGGGAGCGAGCAGTACTTCTTC.

The CDR3 bases are TGTGCCAGCAGCCCCGGGACAGTGAACACTGAAGCTTTCACCTTC. Its protein is CASSPGTVNTEAFTF. The gene calls are TRBV7-2 and TRBJ1-2; 7 bases are a match to TRBD1. This CDR3 spans 15 amino acids. With V trimmed by 5 bases and J by 13 bases, 19 bases remained unmatched. CDR1 and CDR2 (germline): SGHTA, FQGNSA.

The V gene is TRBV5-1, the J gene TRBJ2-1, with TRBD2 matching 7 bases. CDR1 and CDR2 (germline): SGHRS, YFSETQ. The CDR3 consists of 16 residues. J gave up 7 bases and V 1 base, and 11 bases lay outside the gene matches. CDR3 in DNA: TGCGCCAGCAGCTTGTCGCGGGGGACTACCAAAAATGAGCAGTTCTTC. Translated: CASSLSRGTTKNEQFF.

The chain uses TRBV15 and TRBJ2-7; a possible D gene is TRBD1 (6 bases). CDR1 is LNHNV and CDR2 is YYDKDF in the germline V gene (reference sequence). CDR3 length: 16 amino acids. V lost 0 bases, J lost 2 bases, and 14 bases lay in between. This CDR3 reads CATSRDAGVRTYEQYF. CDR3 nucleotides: TGTGCCACCAGCAGAGACGCAGGGGTAAGGACCTACGAGCAGTACTTC.

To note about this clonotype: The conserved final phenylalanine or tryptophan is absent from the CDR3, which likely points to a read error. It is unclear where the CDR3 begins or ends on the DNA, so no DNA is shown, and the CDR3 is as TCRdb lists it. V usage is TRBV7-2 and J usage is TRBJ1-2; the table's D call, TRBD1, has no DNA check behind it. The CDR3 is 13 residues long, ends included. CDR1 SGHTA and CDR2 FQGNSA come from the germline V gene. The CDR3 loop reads CASSLARGAYETY.

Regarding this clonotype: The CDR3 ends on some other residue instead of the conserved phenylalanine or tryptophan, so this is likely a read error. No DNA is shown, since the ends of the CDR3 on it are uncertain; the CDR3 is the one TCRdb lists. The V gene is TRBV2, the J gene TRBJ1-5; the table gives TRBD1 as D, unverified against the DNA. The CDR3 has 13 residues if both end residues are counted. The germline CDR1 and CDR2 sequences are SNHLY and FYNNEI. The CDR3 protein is CASSPRTLARQLC.

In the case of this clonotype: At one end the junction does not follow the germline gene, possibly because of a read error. Written as DNA, the CDR3 is TGTGCCAGCAGTGACACTGGATCTGAGCCCTTCAATGATCAGTTCTTC. Its translation is CASSDTGSEPFNDQFF. The V call is TRBV25-1, the J call TRBJ2-1; D not certain. The CDR3 totals 16 residues. Germline CDR1 is MGHDK and CDR2 is SYGVNS.

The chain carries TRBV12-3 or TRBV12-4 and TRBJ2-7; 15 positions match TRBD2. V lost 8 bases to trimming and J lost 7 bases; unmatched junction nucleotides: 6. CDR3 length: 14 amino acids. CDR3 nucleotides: TGTGCCAGCGCTTGGACTAGCGGGGGGGGAGAGCAGTACTTC. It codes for CASAWTSGGGEQYF.

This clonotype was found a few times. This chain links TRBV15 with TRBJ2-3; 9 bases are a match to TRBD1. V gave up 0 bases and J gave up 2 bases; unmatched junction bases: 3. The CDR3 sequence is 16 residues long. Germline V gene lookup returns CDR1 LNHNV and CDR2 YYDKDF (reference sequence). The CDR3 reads CATSRDRDRDTDTQYF. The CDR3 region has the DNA TGTGCCACCAGCAGAGATCGGGACAGGGACACAGATACGCAGTATTTT.

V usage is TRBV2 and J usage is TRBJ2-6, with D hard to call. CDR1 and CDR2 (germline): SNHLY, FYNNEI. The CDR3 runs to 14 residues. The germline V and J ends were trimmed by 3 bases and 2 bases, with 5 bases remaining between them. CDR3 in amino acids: CASSEGTGANVLTF. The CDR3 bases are TGTGCCAGCAGTGAGGGAACTGGGGCCAACGTCCTGACTTTC.

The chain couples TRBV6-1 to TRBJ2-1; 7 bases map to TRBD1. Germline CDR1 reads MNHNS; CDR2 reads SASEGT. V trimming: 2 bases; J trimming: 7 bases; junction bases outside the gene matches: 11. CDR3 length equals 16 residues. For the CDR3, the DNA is TGTGCCAGCAGTGAACCGGGACAGCCCCGCTCTAATGAGCAGTTCTTC. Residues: CASSEPGQPRSNEQFF.

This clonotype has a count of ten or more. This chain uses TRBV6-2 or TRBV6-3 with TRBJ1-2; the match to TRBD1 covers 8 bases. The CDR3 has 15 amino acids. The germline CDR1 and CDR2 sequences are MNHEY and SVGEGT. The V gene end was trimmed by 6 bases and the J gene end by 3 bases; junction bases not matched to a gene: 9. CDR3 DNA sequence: TGTGCCAGCAGAATCAGACAGGGGCGTGACTATGGCTACACCTTC. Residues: CASRIRQGRDYGYTF.

The DNA for the CDR3 is TGTGCCAGCAGCTTAACCGGGTCCTCTGAAGCTTTCTTT. Translation gives CASSLTGSSEAFF. The chain links TRBV7-7 to TRBJ1-1, with D unclear. The V end lost 2 bases, the J end lost 6 bases, and 10 bases lay between the germline ends. Germline CDR1 SSHAT, CDR2 FNYEAQ (reference sequence). This CDR3 is built from 13 residues.

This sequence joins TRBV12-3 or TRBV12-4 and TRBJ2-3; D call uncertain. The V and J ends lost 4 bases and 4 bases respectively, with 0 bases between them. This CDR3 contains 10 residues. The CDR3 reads CASSSDTQYF. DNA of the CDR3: TGTGCCAGCAGTTCAGATACGCAGTATTTT.